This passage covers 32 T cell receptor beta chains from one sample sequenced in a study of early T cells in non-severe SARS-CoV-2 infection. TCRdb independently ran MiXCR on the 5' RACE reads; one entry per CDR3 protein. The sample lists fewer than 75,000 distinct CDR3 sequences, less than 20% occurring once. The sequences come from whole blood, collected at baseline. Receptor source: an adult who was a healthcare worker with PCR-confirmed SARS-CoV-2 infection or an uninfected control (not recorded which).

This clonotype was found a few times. The chain's CDR3 is CASSYGGGLEQYF. The CDR3 bases are TGTGCCAGCAGTTACGGGGGAGGACTCGAGCAGTACTTC. The rearrangement links TRBV6-2 or TRBV6-3 to TRBJ2-7; tentatively, D is TRBD2 (6 bases). CDR1 and CDR2 (germline): MNHEY, SVGEGT. Deletions cut 2 bases from V and 6 bases from J, with 11 bases between. The CDR3 length is 13 residues.

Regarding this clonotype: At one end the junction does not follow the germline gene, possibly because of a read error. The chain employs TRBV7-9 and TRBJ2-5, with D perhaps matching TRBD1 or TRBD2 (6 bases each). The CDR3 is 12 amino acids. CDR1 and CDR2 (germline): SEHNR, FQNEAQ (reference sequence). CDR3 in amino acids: CASSMDYRENRF. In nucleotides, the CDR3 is TGTGCCAGCAGCATGGACTACAGGGAGAACCGATTC.

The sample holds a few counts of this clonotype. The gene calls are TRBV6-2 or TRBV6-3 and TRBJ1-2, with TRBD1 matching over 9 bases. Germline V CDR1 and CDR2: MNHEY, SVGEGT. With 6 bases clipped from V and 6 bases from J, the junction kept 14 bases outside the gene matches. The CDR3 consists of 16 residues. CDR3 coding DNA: TGTGCCAGCAGACGCGACAAGGGACAGGGAATGGATGGCTACACCTTC. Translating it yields CASRRDKGQGMDGYTF.

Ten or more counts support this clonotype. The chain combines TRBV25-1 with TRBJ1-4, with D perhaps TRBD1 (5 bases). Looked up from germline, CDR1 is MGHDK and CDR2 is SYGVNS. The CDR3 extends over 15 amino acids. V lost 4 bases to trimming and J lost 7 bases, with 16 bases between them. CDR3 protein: CASSGGAGSGEKLFF. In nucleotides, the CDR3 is TGTGCCAGCAGTGGTGGGGCAGGGAGTGGTGAAAAACTGTTTTTT.

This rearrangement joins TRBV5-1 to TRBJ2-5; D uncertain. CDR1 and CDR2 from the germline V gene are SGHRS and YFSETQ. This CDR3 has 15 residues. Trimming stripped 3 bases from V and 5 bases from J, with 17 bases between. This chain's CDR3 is CASSSSQSVFETQYF. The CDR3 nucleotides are TGCGCCAGCAGCTCGAGCCAATCAGTCTTCGAGACCCAGTACTTC.

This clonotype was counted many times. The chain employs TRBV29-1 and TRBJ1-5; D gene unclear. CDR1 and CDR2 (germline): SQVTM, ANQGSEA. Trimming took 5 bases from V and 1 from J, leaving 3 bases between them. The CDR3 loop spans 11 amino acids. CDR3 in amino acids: CSVCSNQPQHF. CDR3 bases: TGCAGCGTTTGCAGCAATCAGCCCCAGCATTTT.

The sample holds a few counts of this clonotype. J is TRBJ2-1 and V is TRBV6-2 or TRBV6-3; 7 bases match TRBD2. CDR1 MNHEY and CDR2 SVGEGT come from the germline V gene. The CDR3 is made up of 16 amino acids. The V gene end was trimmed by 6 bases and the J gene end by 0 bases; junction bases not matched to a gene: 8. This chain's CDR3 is CASSRKRDRSYNEQFF. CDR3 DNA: TGTGCCAGCAGCCGCAAGCGGGACCGCTCCTACAATGAGCAGTTCTTC.

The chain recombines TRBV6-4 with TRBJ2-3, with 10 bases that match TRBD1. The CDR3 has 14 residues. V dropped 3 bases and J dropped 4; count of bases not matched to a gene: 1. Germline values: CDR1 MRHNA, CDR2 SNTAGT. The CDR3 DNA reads TGTGCCAGCAGTGAGACAGGGGGCGCAGATACGCAGTATTTT. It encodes CASSETGGADTQYF.

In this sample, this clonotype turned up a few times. This CDR3 is CASSHPGSYNEQFF. The CDR3 DNA sequence: TGCGCCAGCAGCCACCCGGGCAGCTACAATGAGCAGTTCTTC. This sequence joins TRBV4-1 and TRBJ2-1; D unresolved. The ends were cut back, 3 bases at V and 3 bases at J, with 9 bases in the middle. In germline, CDR1 is MGHRA, CDR2 YSYEKL. The CDR3 covers 14 residues.

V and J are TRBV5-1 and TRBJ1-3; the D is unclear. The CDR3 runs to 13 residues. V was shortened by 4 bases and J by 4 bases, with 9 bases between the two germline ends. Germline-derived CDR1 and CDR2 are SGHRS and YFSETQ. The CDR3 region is CASSEGSGNTIYF. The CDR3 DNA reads TGCGCCAGCAGCGAAGGGTCCGGAAACACCATATATTTT.

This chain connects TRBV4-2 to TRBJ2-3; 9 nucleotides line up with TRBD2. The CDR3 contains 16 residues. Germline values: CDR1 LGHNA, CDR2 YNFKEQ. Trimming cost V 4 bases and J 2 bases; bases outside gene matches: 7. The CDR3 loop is CASSPRTSGYTDTQYF. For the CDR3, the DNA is TGTGCCAGCAGCCCCCGTACTAGCGGGTACACAGATACGCAGTATTTT.

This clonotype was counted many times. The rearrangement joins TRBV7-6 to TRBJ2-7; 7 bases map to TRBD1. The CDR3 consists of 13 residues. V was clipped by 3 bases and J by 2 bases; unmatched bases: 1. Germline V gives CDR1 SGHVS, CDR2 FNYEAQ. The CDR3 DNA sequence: TGTGCCAGCAGCTTGGGGACAGCCTACGAGCAGTACTTC. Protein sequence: CASSLGTAYEQYF.

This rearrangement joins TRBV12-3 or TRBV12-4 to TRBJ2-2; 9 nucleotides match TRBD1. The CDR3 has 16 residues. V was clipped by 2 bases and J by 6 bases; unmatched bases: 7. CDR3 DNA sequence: TGTGCCAGCAGTTTAAGGGACAGGGAGGTGTCCGGGGAGCTGTTTTTT. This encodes CASSLRDREVSGELFF.

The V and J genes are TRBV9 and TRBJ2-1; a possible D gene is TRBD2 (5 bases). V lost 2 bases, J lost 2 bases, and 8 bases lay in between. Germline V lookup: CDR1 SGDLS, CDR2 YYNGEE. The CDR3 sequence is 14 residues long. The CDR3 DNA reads TGTGCCAGCAGCGTTAATAGCGCCTACAATGAGCAGTTCTTC. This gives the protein CASSVNSAYNEQFF.

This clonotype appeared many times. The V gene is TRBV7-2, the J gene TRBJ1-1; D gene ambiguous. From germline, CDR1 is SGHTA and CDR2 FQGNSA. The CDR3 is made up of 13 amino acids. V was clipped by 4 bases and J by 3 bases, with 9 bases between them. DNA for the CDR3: TGTGCCAGCAGCTCCCGATTGGACACTGAAGCTTTCTTT. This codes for CASSSRLDTEAFF.

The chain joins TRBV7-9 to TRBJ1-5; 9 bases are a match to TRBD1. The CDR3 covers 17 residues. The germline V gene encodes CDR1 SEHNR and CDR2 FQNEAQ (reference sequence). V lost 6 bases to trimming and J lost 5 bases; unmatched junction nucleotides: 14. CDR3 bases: TGTGCCAGCAGAGAGATCCAGGGACAGGGAATTTATCAGCCCCAGCATTTT. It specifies CASREIQGQGIYQPQHF.

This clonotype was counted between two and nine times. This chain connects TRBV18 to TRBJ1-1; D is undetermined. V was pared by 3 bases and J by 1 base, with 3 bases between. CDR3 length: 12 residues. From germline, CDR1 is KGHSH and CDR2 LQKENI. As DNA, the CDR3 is TGTGCCAGCTCACCGAGGAACACTGAAGCTTTCTTT. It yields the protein CASSPRNTEAFF.

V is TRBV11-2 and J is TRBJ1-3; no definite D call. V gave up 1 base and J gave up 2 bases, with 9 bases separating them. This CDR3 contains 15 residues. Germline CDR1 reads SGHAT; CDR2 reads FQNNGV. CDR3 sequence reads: CASSLGAGTGNTIYF. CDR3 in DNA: TGTGCCAGCAGCTTAGGGGCCGGGACTGGAAACACCATATATTTT.

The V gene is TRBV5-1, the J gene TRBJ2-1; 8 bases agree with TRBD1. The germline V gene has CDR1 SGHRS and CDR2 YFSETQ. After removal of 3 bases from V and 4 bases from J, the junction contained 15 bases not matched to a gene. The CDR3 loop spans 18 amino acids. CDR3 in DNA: TGCGCCAGCAGCTCCGGGATTGGTAGGACAGGGACGTACAATGAGCAGTTCTTC. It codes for CASSSGIGRTGTYNEQFF.

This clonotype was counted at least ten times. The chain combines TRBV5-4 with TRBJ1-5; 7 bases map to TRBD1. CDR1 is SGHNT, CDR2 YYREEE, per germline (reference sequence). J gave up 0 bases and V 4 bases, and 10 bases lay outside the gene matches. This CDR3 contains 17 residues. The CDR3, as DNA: TGTGCCAGCAGCAGGTCCTGGGGACAGCTTAGCAATCAGCCCCAGCATTTT. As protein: CASSRSWGQLSNQPQHF. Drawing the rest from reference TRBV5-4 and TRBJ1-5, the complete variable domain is ETGVTQSPTHLIKTRGQQVTLRCSSQSGHNTVSWYQQALGQGPQFIFQYYREEENGRGNFPPRFSGLQFPNYSSELNVNALELDDSALYLCASSRSWGQLSNQPQHFGDGTRLSIL.

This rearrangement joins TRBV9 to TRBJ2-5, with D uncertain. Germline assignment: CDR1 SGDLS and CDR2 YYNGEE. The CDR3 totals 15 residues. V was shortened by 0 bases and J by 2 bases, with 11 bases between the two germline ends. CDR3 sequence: CASSVAPGDQETQYF. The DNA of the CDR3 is TGTGCCAGCAGCGTAGCTCCCGGAGATCAAGAGACCCAGTACTTC.

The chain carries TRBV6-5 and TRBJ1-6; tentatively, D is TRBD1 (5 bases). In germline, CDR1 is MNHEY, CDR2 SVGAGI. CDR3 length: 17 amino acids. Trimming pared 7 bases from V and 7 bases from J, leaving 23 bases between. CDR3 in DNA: TGTGCCAGCACAACCTACCCCCCAGGGAACTGGAATTCACCCCTCCACTTT. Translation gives CASTTYPPGNWNSPLHF.

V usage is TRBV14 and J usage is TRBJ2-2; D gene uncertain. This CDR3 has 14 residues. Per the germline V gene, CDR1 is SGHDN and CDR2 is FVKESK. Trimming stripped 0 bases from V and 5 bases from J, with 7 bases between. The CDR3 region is CASSQEYRTGELFF. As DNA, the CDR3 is TGTGCCAGCAGCCAAGAATACCGGACCGGGGAGCTGTTTTTT.

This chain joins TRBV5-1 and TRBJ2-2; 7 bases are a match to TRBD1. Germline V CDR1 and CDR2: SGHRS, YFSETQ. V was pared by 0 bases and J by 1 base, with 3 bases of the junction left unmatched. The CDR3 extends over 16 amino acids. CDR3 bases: TGCGCCAGCAGCTTGGGGACAGGAAAGAACACCGGGGAGCTGTTTTTT. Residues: CASSLGTGKNTGELFF.

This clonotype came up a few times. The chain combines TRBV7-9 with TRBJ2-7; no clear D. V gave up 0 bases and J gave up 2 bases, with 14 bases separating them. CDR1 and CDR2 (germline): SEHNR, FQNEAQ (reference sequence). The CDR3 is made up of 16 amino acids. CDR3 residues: CASSLASAIYPYEQYF. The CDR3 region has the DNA TGTGCCAGCAGCTTAGCCTCTGCGATATATCCCTACGAGCAGTACTTC.

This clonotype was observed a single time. The CDR3 region is CAISNIGPDSNQPQHF. CDR3 coding DNA: TGTGCCATCAGCAATATAGGGCCTGATAGCAATCAGCCCCAGCATTTT. The chain couples TRBV10-3 to TRBJ1-5; D unresolved. This CDR3 region has 16 residues. Trimming stripped 6 bases from V and 0 bases from J, with 15 bases between. From germline, CDR1 is ENHRY and CDR2 SYGVKD.

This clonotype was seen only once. DNA for the CDR3: TGTGCCAGCAGCTTAAAGGTCTGGGATACGCAGTATTTT. It specifies CASSLKVWDTQYF. This chain links TRBV7-9 with TRBJ2-3; D is uncertain. The V and J ends lost 2 bases and 6 bases respectively, with 9 bases between them. Per germline, CDR1 SEHNR and CDR2 FQNEAQ (reference sequence). The CDR3 spans 13 residues.

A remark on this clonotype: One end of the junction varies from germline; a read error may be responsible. The CDR3: CASSGPQGVRTDTQYF. The DNA of the CDR3 is TGTGCCAGTAGTGGTCCTCAGGGGGTTCGCACAGATACGCAGTATTTT. V is TRBV25-1 and J is TRBJ2-3; 7 positions agree with TRBD1. The germline gives CDR1 MGHDK, CDR2 SYGVNS. This CDR3 contains 16 residues.

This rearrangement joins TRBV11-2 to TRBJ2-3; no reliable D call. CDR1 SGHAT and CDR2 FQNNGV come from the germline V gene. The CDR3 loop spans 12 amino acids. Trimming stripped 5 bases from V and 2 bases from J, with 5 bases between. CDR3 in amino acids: CASSRLTDTQYF. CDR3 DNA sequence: TGTGCCAGCAGCCGCCTCACAGATACGCAGTATTTT.

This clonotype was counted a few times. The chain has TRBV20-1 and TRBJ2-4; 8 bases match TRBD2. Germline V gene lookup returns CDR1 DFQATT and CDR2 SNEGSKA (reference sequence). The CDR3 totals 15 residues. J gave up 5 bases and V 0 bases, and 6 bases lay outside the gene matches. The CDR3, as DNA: TGCAGTGCTAGAGATAGGAGCGGGAGCGAAAACATTCAGTACTTC. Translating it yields CSARDRSGSENIQYF.

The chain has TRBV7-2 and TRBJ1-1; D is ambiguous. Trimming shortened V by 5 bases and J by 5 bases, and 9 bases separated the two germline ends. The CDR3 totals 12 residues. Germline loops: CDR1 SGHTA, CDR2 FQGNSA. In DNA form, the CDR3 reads TGTGCCAGCAGCCCCTCCAAGACTGAAGCTTTCTTT. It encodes CASSPSKTEAFF. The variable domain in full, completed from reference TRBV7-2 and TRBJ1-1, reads GAGVSQSPSNKVTEKGKDVELRCDPISGHTALYWYRQSLGQGLEFLIYFQGNSAPDKSGLPSDRFSAERTGGSVSTLTIQRTQQEDSAVYLCASSPSKTEAFFGQGTRLTVV.

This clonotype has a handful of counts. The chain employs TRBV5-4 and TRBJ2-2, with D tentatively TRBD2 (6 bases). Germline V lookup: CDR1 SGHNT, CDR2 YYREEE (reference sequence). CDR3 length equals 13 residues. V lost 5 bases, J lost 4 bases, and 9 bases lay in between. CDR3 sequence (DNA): TGTGCCAGCAGTAGGGAGGTCACCGGGGAGCTGTTTTTT. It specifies CASSREVTGELFF.